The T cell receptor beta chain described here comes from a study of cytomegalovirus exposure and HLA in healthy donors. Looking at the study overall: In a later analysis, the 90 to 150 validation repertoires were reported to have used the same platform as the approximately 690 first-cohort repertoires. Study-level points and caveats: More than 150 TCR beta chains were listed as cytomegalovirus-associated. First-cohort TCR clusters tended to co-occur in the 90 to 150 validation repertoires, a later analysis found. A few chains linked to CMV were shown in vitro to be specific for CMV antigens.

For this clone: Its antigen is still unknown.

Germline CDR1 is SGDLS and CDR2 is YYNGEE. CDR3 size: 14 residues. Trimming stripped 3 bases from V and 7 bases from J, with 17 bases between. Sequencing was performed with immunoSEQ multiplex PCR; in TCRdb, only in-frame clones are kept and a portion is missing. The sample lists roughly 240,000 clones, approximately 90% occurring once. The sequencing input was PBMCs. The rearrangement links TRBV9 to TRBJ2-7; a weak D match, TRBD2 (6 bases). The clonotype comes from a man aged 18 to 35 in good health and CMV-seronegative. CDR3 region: CASSAQEGLVEQYF. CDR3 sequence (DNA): TGTGCCAGCAGCGCCCAGGAGGGGCTGGTTGAGCAGTACTTC.